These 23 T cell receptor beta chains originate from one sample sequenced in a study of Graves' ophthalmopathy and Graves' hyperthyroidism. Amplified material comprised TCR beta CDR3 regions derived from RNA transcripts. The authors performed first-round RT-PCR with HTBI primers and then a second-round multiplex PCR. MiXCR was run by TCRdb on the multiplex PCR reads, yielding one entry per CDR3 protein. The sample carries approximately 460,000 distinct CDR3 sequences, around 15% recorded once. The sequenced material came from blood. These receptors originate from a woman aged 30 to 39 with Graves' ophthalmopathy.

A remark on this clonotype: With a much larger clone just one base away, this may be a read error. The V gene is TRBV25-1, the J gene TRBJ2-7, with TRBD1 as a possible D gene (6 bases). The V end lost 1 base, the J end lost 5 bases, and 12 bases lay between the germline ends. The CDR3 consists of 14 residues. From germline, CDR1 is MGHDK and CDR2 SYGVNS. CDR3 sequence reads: CASSEWGHSDEQYV. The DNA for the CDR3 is TGTGCCAGCAGTGAATGGGGACATTCTGACGAGCAGTACGTC.

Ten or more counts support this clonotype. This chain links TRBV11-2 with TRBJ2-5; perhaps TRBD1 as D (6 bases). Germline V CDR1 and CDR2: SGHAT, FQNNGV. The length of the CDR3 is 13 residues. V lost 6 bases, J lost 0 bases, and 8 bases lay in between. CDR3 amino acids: CASRQGNQETQYF. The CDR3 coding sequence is TGTGCCAGCAGGCAGGGGAACCAAGAGACCCAGTACTTC. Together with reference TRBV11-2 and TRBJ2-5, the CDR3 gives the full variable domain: EAGVAQSPRYKIIEKRQSVAFWCNPISGHATLYWYQQILGQGPKLLIQFQNNGVVDDSQLPKDRFSAERLKGVDSTLKIQPAKLEDSAVYLCASRQGNQETQYFGPGTRLLVL.

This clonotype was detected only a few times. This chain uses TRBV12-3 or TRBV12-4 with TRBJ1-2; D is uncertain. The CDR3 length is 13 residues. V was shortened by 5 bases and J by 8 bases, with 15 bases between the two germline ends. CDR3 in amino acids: CASSPVLERGYTF. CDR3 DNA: TGTGCCAGCAGTCCTGTCTTAGAAAGGGGCTACACCTTC.

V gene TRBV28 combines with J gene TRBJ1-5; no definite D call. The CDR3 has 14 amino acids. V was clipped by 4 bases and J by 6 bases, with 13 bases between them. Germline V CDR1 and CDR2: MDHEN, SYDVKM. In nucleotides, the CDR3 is TGTGCCAGCAGTTCGTCAGTAGCGGGTCAGCCCCAGCATTTT. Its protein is CASSSSVAGQPQHF.

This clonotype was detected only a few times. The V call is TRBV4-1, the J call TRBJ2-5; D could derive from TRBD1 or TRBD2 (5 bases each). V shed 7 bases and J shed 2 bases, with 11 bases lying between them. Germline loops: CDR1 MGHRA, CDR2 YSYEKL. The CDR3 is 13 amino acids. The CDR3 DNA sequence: TGCGCCAGCAACTCGGGGCTACAAGAGACCCAGTACTTC. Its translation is CASNSGLQETQYF.

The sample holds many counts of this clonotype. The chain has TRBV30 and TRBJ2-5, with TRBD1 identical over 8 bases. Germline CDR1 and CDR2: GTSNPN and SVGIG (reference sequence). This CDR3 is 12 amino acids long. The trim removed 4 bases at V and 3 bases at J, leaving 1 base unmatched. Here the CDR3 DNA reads TGTGCCTGGACGGACAGGGAAGAGACCCAGTACTTC. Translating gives CAWTDREETQYF.

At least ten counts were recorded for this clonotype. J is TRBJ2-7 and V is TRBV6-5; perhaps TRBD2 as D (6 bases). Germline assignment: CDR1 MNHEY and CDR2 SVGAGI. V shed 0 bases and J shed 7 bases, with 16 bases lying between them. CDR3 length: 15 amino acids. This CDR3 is CASSYSSGARGEQYF. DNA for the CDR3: TGTGCCAGCAGTTACTCCAGTGGGGCCCGGGGGGAGCAGTACTTC.

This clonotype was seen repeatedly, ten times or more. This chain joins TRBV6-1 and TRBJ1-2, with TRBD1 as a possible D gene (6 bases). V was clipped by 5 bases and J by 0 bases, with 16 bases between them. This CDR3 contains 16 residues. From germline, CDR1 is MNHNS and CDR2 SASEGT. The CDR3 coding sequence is TGTGCCAGCAGTAGGGACACCCAGAAACCTAACTATGGCTACACCTTC. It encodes CASSRDTQKPNYGYTF.

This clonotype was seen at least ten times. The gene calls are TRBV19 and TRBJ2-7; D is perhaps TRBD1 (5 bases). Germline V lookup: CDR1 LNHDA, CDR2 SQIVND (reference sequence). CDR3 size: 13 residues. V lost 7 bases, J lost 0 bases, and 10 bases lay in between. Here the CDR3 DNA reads TGTGCCAGTAAAGGGGCCAGCTCCTACGAGCAGTACTTC. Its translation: CASKGASSYEQYF.

The CDR3 bases are TGTGCCAGTGTAAAACAGGGTTGGGAAGCTTTCTTT. Translating gives CASVKQGWEAFF. The chain joins TRBV19 to TRBJ1-1, with D tentatively TRBD1 (6 bases). Germline V gives CDR1 LNHDA, CDR2 SQIVND (reference sequence). This CDR3 is built from 12 residues. V lost 8 bases and J 8 bases, leaving 15 bases between the germline ends. The whole variable domain, filled in from reference TRBV19 and TRBJ1-1, reads DGGITQSPKYLFRKEGQNVTLSCEQNLNHDAMYWYRQDPGQGLRLIYYSQIVNDFQKGDIAEGYSVSREKKESFPLTVTSAQKNPTAFYLCASVKQGWEAFFGQGTRLTVV.

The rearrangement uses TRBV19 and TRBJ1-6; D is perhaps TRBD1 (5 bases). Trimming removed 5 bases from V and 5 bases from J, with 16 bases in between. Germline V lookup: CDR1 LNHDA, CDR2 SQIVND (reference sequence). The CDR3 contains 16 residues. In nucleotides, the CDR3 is TGTGCCAGTAGTGCGACAGCCACCCTGAATAATTCACCCCTCCACTTT. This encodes CASSATATLNNSPLHF.

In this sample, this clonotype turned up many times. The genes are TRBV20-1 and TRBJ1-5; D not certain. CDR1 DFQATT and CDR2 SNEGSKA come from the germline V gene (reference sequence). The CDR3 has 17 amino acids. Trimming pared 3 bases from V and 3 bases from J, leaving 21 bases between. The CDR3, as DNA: TGCAGTGCTAGTTTCCGGGCCCTAACCAAGACCAATCAGCCCCAGCATTTT. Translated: CSASFRALTKTNQPQHF.

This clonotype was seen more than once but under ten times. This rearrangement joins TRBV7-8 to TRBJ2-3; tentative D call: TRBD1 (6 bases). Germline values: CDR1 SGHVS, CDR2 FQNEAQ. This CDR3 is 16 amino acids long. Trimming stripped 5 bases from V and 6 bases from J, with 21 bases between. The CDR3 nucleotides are TGTGCCAGCAGCCCCAGGTTGGGCCGTCAGGGGGATACGCAGTATTTT. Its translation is CASSPRLGRQGDTQYF.

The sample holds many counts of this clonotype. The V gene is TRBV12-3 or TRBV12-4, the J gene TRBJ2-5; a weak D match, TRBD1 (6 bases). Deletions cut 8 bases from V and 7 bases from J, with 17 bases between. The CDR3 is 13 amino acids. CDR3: CASARTEGVTQYF. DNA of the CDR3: TGTGCCAGCGCCCGGACAGAAGGGGTGACCCAGTACTTC.

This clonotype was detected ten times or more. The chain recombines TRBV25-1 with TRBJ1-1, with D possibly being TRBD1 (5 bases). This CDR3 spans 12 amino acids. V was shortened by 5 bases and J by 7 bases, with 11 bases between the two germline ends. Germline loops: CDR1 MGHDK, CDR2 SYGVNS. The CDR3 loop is CASSSQGGEAFF. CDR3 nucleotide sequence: TGTGCCAGCAGTTCCCAGGGTGGTGAAGCTTTCTTT.

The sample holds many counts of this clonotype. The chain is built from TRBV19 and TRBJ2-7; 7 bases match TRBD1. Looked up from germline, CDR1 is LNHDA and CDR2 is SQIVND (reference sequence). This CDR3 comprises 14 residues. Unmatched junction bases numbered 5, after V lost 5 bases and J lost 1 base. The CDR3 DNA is TGTGCCAGTAGTGCGTGGGACAGATCCTACGAGCAGTACTTC. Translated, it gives CASSAWDRSYEQYF.

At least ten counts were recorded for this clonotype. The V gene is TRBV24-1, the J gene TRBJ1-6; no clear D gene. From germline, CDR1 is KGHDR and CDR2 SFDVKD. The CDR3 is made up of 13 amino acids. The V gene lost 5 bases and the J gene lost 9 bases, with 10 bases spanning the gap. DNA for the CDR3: TGTGCCACCAGTGCGGCCGGGGTTTCACCCCTCCACTTT. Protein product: CATSAAGVSPLHF.

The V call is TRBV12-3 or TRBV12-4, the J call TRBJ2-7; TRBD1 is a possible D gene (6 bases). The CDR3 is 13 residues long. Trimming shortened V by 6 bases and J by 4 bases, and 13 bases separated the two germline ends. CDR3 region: CASSKQGAYEQYF. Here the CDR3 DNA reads TGTGCCAGCAGCAAACAGGGCGCGTACGAGCAGTACTTC.

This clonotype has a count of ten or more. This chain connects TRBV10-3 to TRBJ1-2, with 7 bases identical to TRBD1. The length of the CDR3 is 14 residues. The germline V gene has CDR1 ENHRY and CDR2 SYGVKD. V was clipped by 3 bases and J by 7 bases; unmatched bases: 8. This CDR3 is CAISERQGDTGYTF. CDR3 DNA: TGTGCCATCAGTGAAAGACAGGGCGATACTGGCTACACCTTC.

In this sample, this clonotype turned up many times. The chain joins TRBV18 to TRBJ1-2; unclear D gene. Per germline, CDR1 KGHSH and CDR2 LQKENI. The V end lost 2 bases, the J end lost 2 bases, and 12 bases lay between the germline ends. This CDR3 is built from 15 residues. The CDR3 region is CASSPAGSYNYGYTF. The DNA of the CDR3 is TGTGCCAGCTCACCAGCCGGCTCCTACAACTATGGCTACACCTTC.

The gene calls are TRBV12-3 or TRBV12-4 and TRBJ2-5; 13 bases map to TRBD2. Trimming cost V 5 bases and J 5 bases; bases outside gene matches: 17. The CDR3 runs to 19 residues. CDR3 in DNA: TGTGCCAGCAGTGGCCCCCTAGGACTAGCGGGAGTGTTCGTCGAGACCCAGTACTTC. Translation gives CASSGPLGLAGVFVETQYF.

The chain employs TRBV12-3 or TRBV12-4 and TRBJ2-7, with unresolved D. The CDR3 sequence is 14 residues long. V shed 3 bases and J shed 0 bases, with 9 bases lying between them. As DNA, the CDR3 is TGTGCCAGCAGTTTTCAGACATACTCCTACGAGCAGTACTTC. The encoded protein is CASSFQTYSYEQYF.

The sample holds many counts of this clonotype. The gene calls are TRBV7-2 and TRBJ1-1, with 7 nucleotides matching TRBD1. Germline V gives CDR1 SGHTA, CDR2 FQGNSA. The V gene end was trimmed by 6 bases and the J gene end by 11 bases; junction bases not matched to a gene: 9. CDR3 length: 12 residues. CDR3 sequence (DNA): TGTGCCAGCAGGGCAACAGGGGCAGGGGCTTTCTTT. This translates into CASRATGAGAFF.